This TCR beta chain was retrieved from a study of shared clonotypes between healthy human individuals. Per germline, CDR1 LNHDA and CDR2 SQIVND (reference sequence). This CDR3 contains 13 residues. V lost 6 bases and J 3 bases, leaving 12 bases between the germline ends. Using immunoSEQ multiplex PCR, the repertoire was profiled, and TCRdb retains in-frame clones only, with some absent. The table has 1 million to 1.3 million clones, about 80% seen once; the top ten hold 0.5% to 0.65%. With regard to this clone: The antigen remains unidentified.

Study-wide results and limits: Limitation of the genetic and exposure-history diversity represented came from the few donors. A handful of donors had about 5.1% of their naive CD4 clonotypes in common.

The rearrangement uses TRBV19 and TRBJ2-7; possible D gene TRBD1, 6 bases. The specimen sequenced was memory CD4+ T cells from PBMCs. The subset denotes: CD45RA-negative fraction. The clonotype comes from a man between 18 and 29 years old in good health. Some clones in this sample may be carry-over from other donors' samples. CDR3 sequence (DNA): TGTGCCAGTAGCAGAACAGGGCTCTACGAGCAGTACTTC. This codes for CASSRTGLYEQYF.